One and the same sample provided the 6 T cell receptor beta chains below, sequenced in a study of blood T cells in healthy people across ages. PCR was performed a second time for about 7 to 12 cycles using a sample-barcoded 5' primer and a J-beta primer mix. MiXCR, applied by TCRdb to the 5' RACE reads, yields one record per CDR3 protein. Among fewer than 900,000 distinct CDR3 sequences, roughly 47% were seen once, and the ten largest hold roughly 19%. Sequences were obtained from blood. These receptor sequences come from a woman in her sixties in good health.

The chain combines TRBV5-1 with TRBJ2-5; D perhaps matches TRBD1 (6 bases). The germline CDR1 and CDR2 sequences are SGHRS and YFSETQ. V lost 0 bases to trimming and J lost 4 bases, with 16 bases between them. This CDR3 spans 16 amino acids. In DNA, the CDR3 is TGCGCCAGCAGCTTGGGGGTGCTGGGACATGCAGAGACCCAGTACTTC. Translated: CASSLGVLGHAETQYF.

CDR3 loop: CASRARGYSNQPQHF. CDR3 nucleotide sequence: TGTGCCAGCAGGGCCAGGGGCTATAGCAATCAGCCCCAGCATTTT. The genes are TRBV27 and TRBJ1-5; perhaps TRBD1 as D (6 bases). The CDR3 totals 15 residues. V was pared by 6 bases and J by 0 bases, with 12 bases between. CDR1 is MNHEY, CDR2 SMNVEV, per germline (reference sequence).

This clonotype was picked up many times. V usage is TRBV20-1 and J usage is TRBJ2-3, with TRBD2 identical over 8 bases. With V trimmed by 5 bases and J by 4 bases, 11 bases remained unmatched. Looked up from germline, CDR1 is DFQATT and CDR2 is SNEGSKA (reference sequence). The CDR3 totals 15 residues. The CDR3 DNA follows: TGCAGTGCTCCCCGGGGGGGGTTTAGCGCAGATACGCAGTATTTT. It yields the protein CSAPRGGFSADTQYF.

Concerning this clonotype: The junction and the germline gene differ at one end; a read error may be behind it. The rearrangement links TRBV5-1 to TRBJ2-2; D remains ambiguous. This CDR3 comprises 14 residues. Germline V gene lookup returns CDR1 SGHRS and CDR2 YFSETQ. The CDR3 sequence: CASSLDPSAGELFF. As DNA, the CDR3 is TGCGCCAGCAGTTTGGACCCTTCCGCCGGGGAGCTGTTTTTT. The entire variable domain, with the rest obtained from reference TRBV5-1 and TRBJ2-2, is as follows: KAGVTQTPRYLIKTRGQQVTLSCSPISGHRSVSWYQQTPGQGLQFLFEYFSETQRNKGNFPGRFSGRQFSNSRSEMNVSTLELGDSALYLCASSLDPSAGELFFGEGSRLTVL.

This chain uses TRBV6-1 with TRBJ2-5; a possible D gene is TRBD1 (5 bases). The J call may be incorrect, as the DNA end agrees better with TRBJ2-1. The CDR3 covers 17 residues. Germline CDR1 reads MNHNS; CDR2 reads SASEGT. In DNA, the CDR3 is TGTGCCAGCCATTCCAAATTGGGCAGGGTGACCCAAGAGACCCAGTTCTTC. Its protein product is CASHSKLGRVTQETQFF.

This clonotype was counted only a few times. The genes are TRBV4-1 and TRBJ2-3; perhaps TRBD1 as D (7 bases). The CDR3 sequence is 16 residues long. Germline CDR1 MGHRA, CDR2 YSYEKL. The germline V and J ends were trimmed by 0 bases and 5 bases, with 15 bases remaining between them. For the CDR3, the DNA is TGCGCCAGCAGCCAAGAGGAGGCAGGGGGGAAAGATACGCAGTATTTT. Translation: CASSQEEAGGKDTQYF.